What follows are 30 T cell receptor beta chains derived from one specimen sequenced in a study of T-cell reconstitution after alpha-beta-depleted transplantation in children. Unique molecular identifiers were built into the TCRbeta library. TCRdb independently ran MiXCR on the PCR reads; one entry per CDR3 protein. There are about 610,000 distinct CDR3 sequences in the sample; under 12% occur only once, and 4% lies in the top ten. The sample here was PBMCs from the stem cell graft donor, taken from the stem cell graft. The receptors originated from a human donor who donated a stem cell graft to a child with acute myeloid leukemia.

This clonotype showed up just a few times. This chain uses TRBV11-3 with TRBJ2-1, with unresolved D. V lost 5 bases to trimming and J lost 10 bases, with 12 bases between them. Germline V gives CDR1 SGHNT, CDR2 YENEEA. The CDR3 is 12 residues long. CDR3 loop: CASSRTGVEQFF. The CDR3 nucleotides are TGTGCCAGCAGCCGGACGGGCGTGGAGCAGTTCTTC.

This clonotype was recorded at least ten times. The CDR3 here is CASSGWGQLSEKLFF. The CDR3 DNA reads TGTGCCAGCAGCGGCTGGGGGCAATTATCTGAAAAACTGTTTTTT. The chain combines TRBV7-9 with TRBJ1-4, with D possibly matching TRBD1 (6 bases). There are 15 residues in the CDR3. With 5 bases removed from V and 7 bases from J, the gap between germline ends came to 17 bases. Germline V gene sequence: CDR1 SEHNR, CDR2 FQNEAQ (reference sequence).

Concerning this clonotype itself: One end of the junction fails to match germline, which may point to a read error. The chain carries TRBV20-1 and TRBJ2-4; 8 nucleotides agree with TRBD2. Germline V gene lookup returns CDR1 DFQATT and CDR2 SNEGSKA (reference sequence). CDR3 length: 15 residues. The CDR3 spells CRASSGSWAKNIQYF. CDR3 in DNA: TGCAGGGCTAGCAGCGGGAGCTGGGCCAAAAACATTCAGTACTTC.

The sample holds many counts of this clonotype. The gene calls are TRBV29-1 and TRBJ2-5; TRBD2 might be the D (6 bases). V gave up 4 bases and J gave up 2 bases, with 11 bases separating them. The CDR3 is made up of 13 amino acids. Germline CDR1 SQVTM, CDR2 ANQGSEA. CDR3 loop: CSVVGLHQETQYF. The CDR3 region has the DNA TGCAGCGTTGTGGGACTCCATCAAGAGACCCAGTACTTC.

A few counts support this clonotype. CDR3: CASSVDRVNEQFF. The CDR3 DNA follows: TGCGCCAGCAGCGTTGACAGGGTCAATGAGCAGTTCTTC. The rearrangement joins TRBV5-1 to TRBJ2-1, with 7 bases fitting TRBD1. V lost 4 bases and J lost 6; bases outside the gene matches: 4. CDR3 size: 13 residues. Per the germline V gene, CDR1 is SGHRS and CDR2 is YFSETQ.

There are a few counts of this clonotype. The J gene is TRBJ2-1, the V gene TRBV12-3 or TRBV12-4; D gene unclear. This CDR3 has 15 residues. Trimming took 2 bases from V and 13 from J, leaving 21 bases between them. CDR3 residues: CASSLSGLTTGNQFF. Written as DNA, the CDR3 is TGTGCCAGCAGTTTATCTGGGCTTACCACGGGTAATCAGTTCTTC.

This clonotype showed up just a few times. The gene calls are TRBV12-3 or TRBV12-4 and TRBJ2-7, with D tentatively TRBD1 or TRBD2 (6 bases each). The CDR3 totals 17 residues. V was pared by 3 bases and J by 5 bases, with 23 bases between. The CDR3 region has the DNA TGTGCCAGCAGTTTCCACACTAGGGGGGCCGTGGTCGACGAGCAGTACTTC. This translates into CASSFHTRGAVVDEQYF.

V is TRBV6-1 and J is TRBJ2-7, with 14 bases fitting TRBD2. From germline, CDR1 is MNHNS and CDR2 SASEGT. This CDR3 is built from 14 residues. After removal of 8 bases from V and 6 bases from J, the junction contained 6 bases not matched to a gene. CDR3 region: CASSGLAGGGEQYF. CDR3 in DNA: TGTGCCAGCTCCGGACTAGCGGGAGGTGGCGAGCAGTACTTC.

The V and J genes are TRBV6-1 and TRBJ1-5, with 7 bases matching TRBD1. The germline gives CDR1 MNHNS, CDR2 SASEGT. The V and J ends lost 8 bases and 6 bases, in that order; junction bases with no gene match: 13. This CDR3 spans 15 amino acids. The CDR3 reads CASLGMGDRSQPQHF. The CDR3 coding sequence is TGTGCCAGCCTGGGTATGGGGGACAGAAGTCAGCCCCAGCATTTT.

This clonotype was observed at least ten times. The chain links TRBV3-1 to TRBJ2-7, with 14 bases identical to TRBD2. From germline, CDR1 is LGHDT and CDR2 YNNKEL (reference sequence). CDR3 length: 17 amino acids. V lost 4 bases, J lost 4 bases, and 9 bases stayed unmatched. CDR3 sequence reads: CASSLTGTSGRRYEQYF. The CDR3 DNA follows: TGTGCCAGCAGCCTCACCGGGACTAGCGGGAGAAGGTACGAGCAGTACTTC.

The J gene is TRBJ2-2, the V gene TRBV10-3; D is perhaps TRBD2 (5 bases). The CDR3 is 13 residues long. V shed 7 bases and J shed 1 base, with 7 bases lying between them. The germline gives CDR1 ENHRY, CDR2 SYGVKD. The DNA of the CDR3 is TGTGCCATCACTAGCAGGAACACCGGGGAGCTGTTTTTT. Translated: CAITSRNTGELFF.

The chain is built from TRBV7-2 and TRBJ1-1; 7 bases match TRBD1. From germline, CDR1 is SGHTA and CDR2 FQGNSA. The CDR3 loop spans 15 amino acids. Germline trimming cut 5 bases from V and 2 bases from J; bases unmatched to any gene: 8. CDR3: CASSARQGLNTEAFF. The CDR3 DNA reads TGTGCCAGCAGCGCCCGACAGGGCCTCAACACTGAAGCTTTCTTT.

This clonotype was counted at least ten times. Here the CDR3 DNA reads TGTGCCAGCAGCCAAGTGGTCGGCTCCATGAACACCGGGGAGCTGTTTTTT. Its translation: CASSQVVGSMNTGELFF. This chain uses TRBV14 with TRBJ2-2; D is ambiguous. Trimming cost V 1 base and J 1 base, with 13 bases left between them. This CDR3 contains 17 residues. Germline CDR1 reads SGHDN; CDR2 reads FVKESK.

The chain joins TRBV12-3 or TRBV12-4 to TRBJ2-3; tentative D call: TRBD2 (6 bases). The CDR3 loop spans 15 amino acids. The V gene lost 3 bases and the J gene lost 4 bases, with 14 bases spanning the gap. CDR3 sequence reads: CASSFRDWPSDTQYF. The CDR3 DNA sequence: TGTGCCAGCAGTTTTAGGGACTGGCCGTCAGATACGCAGTATTTT.

There are a few counts of this clonotype. The chain joins TRBV5-5 to TRBJ2-7; possible D gene TRBD2, 5 bases. Germline V gives CDR1 SGHKS, CDR2 YYEKEE (reference sequence). V lost 0 bases to trimming and J lost 1 base, with 11 bases between them. The CDR3 is made up of 15 amino acids. The CDR3 sequence is CASSLGVGVSYEQYF. Written as DNA, the CDR3 is TGTGCCAGCAGCTTGGGCGTCGGGGTATCCTACGAGCAGTACTTC.

This clonotype was recorded many times. V is TRBV7-2 and J is TRBJ2-1; 8 bases fit TRBD2. V dropped 5 bases and J dropped 9; count of bases not matched to a gene: 3. The CDR3 runs to 12 residues. Germline lookup yields CDR1 SGHTA and CDR2 FQGNSA. The CDR3 sequence is CASSPGGGEQFF. The CDR3 nucleotides are TGTGCCAGCAGCCCCGGGGGGGGTGAGCAGTTCTTC.

V usage is TRBV4-2 and J usage is TRBJ2-7; D unclear. Trimming pared 2 bases from V and 5 bases from J, leaving 13 bases between. Germline lookup yields CDR1 LGHNA and CDR2 YNFKEQ. The CDR3 length is 14 residues. Here the CDR3 DNA reads TGTGCCAGCAGCCAACCGGGCCCGCCCCACGAGCAGTACTTC. This encodes CASSQPGPPHEQYF.

This clonotype has just a few counts. The V and J genes are TRBV29-1 and TRBJ1-1; 10 bases are shared with TRBD1. J gave up 3 bases and V 4 bases, and 5 bases lay outside the gene matches. The CDR3 totals 14 residues. Germline CDR1 and CDR2: SQVTM and ANQGSEA. This CDR3 reads CSVVRTGGDTEAFF. As DNA, the CDR3 is TGCAGCGTTGTCCGGACAGGGGGGGACACTGAAGCTTTCTTT.

This clonotype came up many times. V gene TRBV29-1 combines with J gene TRBJ2-1; TRBD1 agrees at 10 bases. V was clipped by 1 base and J by 9 bases; unmatched bases: 12. From germline, CDR1 is SQVTM and CDR2 ANQGSEA. CDR3 length: 16 amino acids. CDR3 amino acids: CSVEGYGTGVVSEQFF. In DNA, the CDR3 is TGCAGCGTTGAAGGCTATGGGACAGGGGTAGTGAGTGAGCAGTTCTTC.

The V gene is TRBV6-2 or TRBV6-3, the J gene TRBJ2-1; 10 bases align to TRBD2. Germline CDR1 MNHEY, CDR2 SVGEGT. The CDR3 extends over 16 amino acids. The junction had 8 bases not matched to a gene; V was cut back by 4 bases and J by 5 bases. The CDR3 loop is CASSSRLAGYHNEQFF. The DNA of the CDR3 is TGTGCCAGCAGTTCGCGACTAGCGGGTTACCACAATGAGCAGTTCTTC.

This clonotype was observed a handful of times. DNA of the CDR3: TGTGCCAGCAGCTTGGAACTAGCGGGCACAGATACGCAGTATTTT. This encodes CASSLELAGTDTQYF. The chain has TRBV5-5 and TRBJ2-3, with TRBD2 identical over 8 bases. V lost 0 bases and J lost 1; bases outside the gene matches: 1. This CDR3 contains 15 residues. Per germline, CDR1 SGHKS and CDR2 YYEKEE (reference sequence).

The rearrangement links TRBV28 to TRBJ2-7; possibly TRBD2 for D (5 bases). The CDR3 loop spans 14 amino acids. CDR1 and CDR2 (germline): MDHEN, SYDVKM. V lost 6 bases, J lost 0 bases, and 12 bases lay in between. In DNA, the CDR3 is TGTGCCAGCAGGAAGCGGCAAATCTCCTACGAGCAGTACTTC. Translating it yields CASRKRQISYEQYF.

This clonotype was seen ten or more times. V gene TRBV2 combines with J gene TRBJ1-3; D gene unclear. The CDR3 consists of 14 residues. Germline CDR1 reads SNHLY; CDR2 reads FYNNEI. Trimming removed 4 bases from V and 0 bases from J, with 7 bases in between. Here the CDR3 reads CASSADGSGNTIYF. CDR3 nucleotides: TGTGCCAGCAGTGCAGACGGCTCTGGAAACACCATATATTTT. Filled out from reference TRBV2 and TRBJ1-3, the complete variable domain reads EPEVTQTPSHQVTQMGQEVILRCVPISNHLYFYWYRQILGQKVEFLVSFYNNEISEKSEIFDDQFSVERPDGSNFTLKIRSTKLEDSAMYFCASSADGSGNTIYFGEGSWLTVV.

This clonotype was detected only a few times. The chain has TRBV7-3 and TRBJ2-1; no clear D. CDR1 is SGHTA, CDR2 FQGTGA, per germline. The germline V and J ends were trimmed by 0 bases and 5 bases, with 14 bases remaining between them. The length of the CDR3 is 16 residues. The CDR3 reads CASSLTRGGDNNEQFF. The CDR3 DNA is TGTGCCAGCAGCTTAACGAGAGGCGGAGATAACAATGAGCAGTTCTTC.

This clonotype came up a few times. V and J are TRBV9 and TRBJ2-1; 9 bases are a match to TRBD2. The CDR3 consists of 16 residues. CDR1 and CDR2 from the germline V gene are SGDLS and YYNGEE. Trimming took 3 bases from V and 4 from J; bases not matched to a gene: 8. The CDR3 spells CASSARLAALYNEQFF. DNA of the CDR3: TGTGCCAGCAGCGCTAGACTAGCGGCCTTATACAATGAGCAGTTCTTC.

The chain carries TRBV4-2 and TRBJ2-6, with D unresolved. Germline V gives CDR1 LGHNA, CDR2 YNFKEQ. This CDR3 contains 16 residues. Trimming removed 2 bases at V and 0 bases at J, with 8 bases between. This chain's CDR3 is CASSQLSFSGANVLTF. The CDR3 DNA follows: TGTGCCAGCAGCCAACTTAGTTTCTCTGGGGCCAACGTCCTGACTTTC.

This clonotype was detected only a few times. This chain links TRBV7-3 with TRBJ2-1, with 8 bases that match TRBD2. The CDR3 covers 16 residues. Germline CDR1 and CDR2: SGHTA and FQGTGA. Trimming took 5 bases from V and 8 from J; bases not matched to a gene: 14. This CDR3 reads CASSLWPGGPLDEQFF. CDR3 bases: TGTGCCAGCAGCCTTTGGCCGGGAGGGCCTTTGGATGAGCAGTTCTTC.

There are a few counts of this clonotype. The rearrangement links TRBV5-5 to TRBJ2-1; possibly TRBD2 for D (6 bases). The V end lost 0 bases, the J end lost 8 bases, and 15 bases lay between the germline ends. CDR1 is SGHKS and CDR2 is YYEKEE in the germline V gene (reference sequence). CDR3 length: 15 residues. CDR3 sequence (DNA): TGTGCCAGCAGCTTGGATTTCGGGAGTATAGATGAGCAGTTCTTC. As protein: CASSLDFGSIDEQFF.

J is TRBJ2-7 and V is TRBV20-1, with D hard to call. Germline V gives CDR1 DFQATT, CDR2 SNEGSKA (reference sequence). The CDR3 is made up of 14 amino acids. The V end lost 0 bases, the J end lost 2 bases, and 11 bases lay between the germline ends. The CDR3 bases are TGCAGTGCTAGAGATCGTTTAGATCCCTACGAGCAGTACTTC. It translates to CSARDRLDPYEQYF.

V and J are TRBV5-1 and TRBJ2-1, with 15 bases identical to TRBD2. CDR1 is SGHRS and CDR2 is YFSETQ in the germline V gene. The CDR3 contains 21 residues. After removal of 3 bases from V and 3 bases from J, the junction contained 16 bases not matched to a gene. CDR3 loop: CASSYSSSPGLAGGGYNEQFF. In DNA form, the CDR3 reads TGCGCCAGCAGCTACTCCTCCTCGCCGGGACTAGCGGGAGGAGGCTACAATGAGCAGTTCTTC.